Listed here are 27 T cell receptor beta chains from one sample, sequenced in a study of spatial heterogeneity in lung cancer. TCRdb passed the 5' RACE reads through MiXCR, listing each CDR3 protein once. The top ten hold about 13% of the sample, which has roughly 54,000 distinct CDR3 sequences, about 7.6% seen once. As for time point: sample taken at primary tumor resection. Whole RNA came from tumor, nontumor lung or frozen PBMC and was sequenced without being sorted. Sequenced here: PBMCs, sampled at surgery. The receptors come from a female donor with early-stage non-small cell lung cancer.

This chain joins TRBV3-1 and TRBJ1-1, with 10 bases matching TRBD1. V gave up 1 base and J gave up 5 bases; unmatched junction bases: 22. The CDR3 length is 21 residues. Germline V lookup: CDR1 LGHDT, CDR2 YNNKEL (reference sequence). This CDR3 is CASSQGWDRGLTGYPLTEAFF. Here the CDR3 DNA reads TGTGCCAGCAGCCAAGGTTGGGACAGGGGTTTAACCGGCTACCCACTGACTGAAGCTTTCTTT.

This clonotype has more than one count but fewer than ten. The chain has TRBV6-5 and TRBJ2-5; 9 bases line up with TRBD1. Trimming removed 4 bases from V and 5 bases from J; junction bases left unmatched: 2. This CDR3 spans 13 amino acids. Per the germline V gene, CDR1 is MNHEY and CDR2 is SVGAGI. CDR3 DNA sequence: TGTGCCAGCAGTTCCGGACAGGGGGAGACCCAGTACTTC. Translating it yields CASSSGQGETQYF.

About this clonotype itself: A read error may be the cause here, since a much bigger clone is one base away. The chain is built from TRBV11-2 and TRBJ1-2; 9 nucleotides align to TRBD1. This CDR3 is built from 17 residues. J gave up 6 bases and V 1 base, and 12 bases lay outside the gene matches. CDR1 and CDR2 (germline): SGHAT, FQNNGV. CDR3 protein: CASSLAPRIQGADGYTF. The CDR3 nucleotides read TGTGCCAGCAGCTTAGCCCCACGGATACAGGGGGCTGATGGCTACACCTTC.

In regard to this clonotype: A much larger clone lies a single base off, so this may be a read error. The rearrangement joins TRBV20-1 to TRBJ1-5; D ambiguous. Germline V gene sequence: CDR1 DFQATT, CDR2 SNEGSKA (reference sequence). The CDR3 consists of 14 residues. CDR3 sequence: CSARTGIDNQPRHF. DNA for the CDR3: TGCAGTGCTAGAACGGGGATTGACAATCAGCCCCGGCATTTT.

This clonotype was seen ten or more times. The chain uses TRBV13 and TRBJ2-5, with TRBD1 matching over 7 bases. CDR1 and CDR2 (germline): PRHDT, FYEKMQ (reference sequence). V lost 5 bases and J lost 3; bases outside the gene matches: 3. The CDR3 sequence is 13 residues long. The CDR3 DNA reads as TGTGCCAGCAGCCCCGGGACAGAAGAGACCCAGTACTTC. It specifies CASSPGTEETQYF. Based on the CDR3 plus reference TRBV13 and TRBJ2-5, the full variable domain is AAGVIQSPRHLIKEKRETATLKCYPIPRHDTVYWYQQGPGQDPQFLISFYEKMQSDKGSIPDRFSAQQFSDYHSELNMSSLELGDSALYFCASSPGTEETQYFGPGTRLLVL.

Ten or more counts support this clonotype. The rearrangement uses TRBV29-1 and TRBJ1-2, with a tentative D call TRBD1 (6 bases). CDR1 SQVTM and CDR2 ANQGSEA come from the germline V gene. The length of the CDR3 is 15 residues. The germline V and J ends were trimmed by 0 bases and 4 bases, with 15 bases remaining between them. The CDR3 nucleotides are TGCAGCGTTGAAGACCCGGGGGGCGTAGGCTATGGCTACACCTTC. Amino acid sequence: CSVEDPGGVGYGYTF. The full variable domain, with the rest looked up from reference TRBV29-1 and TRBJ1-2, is SAVISQKPSRDICQRGTSLTIQCQVDSQVTMMFWYRQQPGQSLTLIATANQGSEATYESGFVIDKFPISRPNLTFSTLTVSNMSPEDSSIYLCSVEDPGGVGYGYTFGSGTRLTVV.

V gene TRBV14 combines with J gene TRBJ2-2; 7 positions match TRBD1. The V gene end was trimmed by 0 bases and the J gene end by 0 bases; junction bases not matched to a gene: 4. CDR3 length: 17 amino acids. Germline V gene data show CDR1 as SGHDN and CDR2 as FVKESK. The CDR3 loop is CASSQETGLPNTGELFF. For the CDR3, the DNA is TGTGCCAGCAGCCAAGAGACAGGGCTGCCGAACACCGGGGAGCTGTTTTTT.

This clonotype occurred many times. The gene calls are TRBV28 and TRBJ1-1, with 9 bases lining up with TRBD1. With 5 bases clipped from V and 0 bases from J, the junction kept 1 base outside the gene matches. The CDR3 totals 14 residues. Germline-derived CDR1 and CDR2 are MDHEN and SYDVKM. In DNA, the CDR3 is TGTGCCAGCAGTCGGGACAGGGTGAACACTGAAGCTTTCTTT. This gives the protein CASSRDRVNTEAFF.

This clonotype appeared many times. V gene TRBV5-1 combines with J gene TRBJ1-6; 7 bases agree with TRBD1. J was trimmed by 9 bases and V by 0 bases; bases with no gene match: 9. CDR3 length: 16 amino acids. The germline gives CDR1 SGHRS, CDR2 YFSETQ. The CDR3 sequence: CASSLEITGVGSPLHF. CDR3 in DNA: TGCGCCAGCAGCTTGGAAATAACAGGGGTGGGTTCACCCCTCCACTTT.

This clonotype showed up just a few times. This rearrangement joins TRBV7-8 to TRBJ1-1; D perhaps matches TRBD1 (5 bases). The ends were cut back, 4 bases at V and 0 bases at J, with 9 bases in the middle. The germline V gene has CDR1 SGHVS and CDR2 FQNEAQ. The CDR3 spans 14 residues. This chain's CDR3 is CASSSSGLNTEAFF. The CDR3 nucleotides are TGTGCCAGCAGCTCATCAGGGTTGAACACTGAAGCTTTCTTT.

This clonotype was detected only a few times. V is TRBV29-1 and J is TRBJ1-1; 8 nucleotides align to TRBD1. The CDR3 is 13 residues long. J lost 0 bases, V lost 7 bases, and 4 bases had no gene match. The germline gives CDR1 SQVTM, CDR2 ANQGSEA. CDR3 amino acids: CSGRTGMNTEAFF. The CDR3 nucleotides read TGCAGCGGAAGGACAGGGATGAACACTGAAGCTTTCTTT.

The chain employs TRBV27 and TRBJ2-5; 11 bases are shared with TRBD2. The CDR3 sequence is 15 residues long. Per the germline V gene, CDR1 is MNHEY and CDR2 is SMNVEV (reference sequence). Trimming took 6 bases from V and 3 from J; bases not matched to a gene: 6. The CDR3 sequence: CASRPGLAEKETQYF. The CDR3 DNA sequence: TGTGCCAGCAGACCGGGACTAGCGGAAAAAGAGACCCAGTACTTC.

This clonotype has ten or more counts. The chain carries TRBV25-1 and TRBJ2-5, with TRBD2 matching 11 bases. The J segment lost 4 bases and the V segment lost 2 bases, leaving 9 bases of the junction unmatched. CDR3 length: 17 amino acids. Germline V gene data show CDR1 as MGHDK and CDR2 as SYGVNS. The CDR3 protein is CASSEEGALAGGETQYF. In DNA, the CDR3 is TGTGCCAGCAGTGAAGAGGGGGCCCTAGCGGGGGGAGAGACCCAGTACTTC.

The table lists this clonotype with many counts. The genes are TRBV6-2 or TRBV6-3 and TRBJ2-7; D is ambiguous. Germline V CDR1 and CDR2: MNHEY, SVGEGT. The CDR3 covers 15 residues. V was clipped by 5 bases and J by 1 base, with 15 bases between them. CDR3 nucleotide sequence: TGTGCCAGCAGTGCTACAGTGGAACCTTCCTACGAGCAGTACTTC. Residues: CASSATVEPSYEQYF.

CDR3 coding DNA: TGTGCCAGCAGTTTCGGGGGTCCCAACTATGGCTACACCTTC. Its protein is CASSFGGPNYGYTF. The chain joins TRBV27 to TRBJ1-2; perhaps TRBD1 as D (5 bases). The ends were cut back, 3 bases at V and 2 bases at J, with 10 bases in the middle. CDR3 size: 14 residues. Germline V gene data show CDR1 as MNHEY and CDR2 as SMNVEV (reference sequence).

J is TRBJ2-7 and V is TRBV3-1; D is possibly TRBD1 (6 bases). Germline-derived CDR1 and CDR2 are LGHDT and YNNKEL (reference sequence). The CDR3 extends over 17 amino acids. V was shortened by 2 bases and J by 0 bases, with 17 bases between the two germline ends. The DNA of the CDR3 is TGTGCCAGCAGCCAATGGCCCCAACAGGGCAACTCCTACGAGCAGTACTTC. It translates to CASSQWPQQGNSYEQYF.

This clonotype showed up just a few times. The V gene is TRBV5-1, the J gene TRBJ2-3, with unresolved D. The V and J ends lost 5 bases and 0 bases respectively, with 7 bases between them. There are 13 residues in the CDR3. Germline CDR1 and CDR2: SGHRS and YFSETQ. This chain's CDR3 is CASRATSTDTQYF. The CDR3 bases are TGCGCCAGCAGGGCTACTAGCACAGATACGCAGTATTTT.

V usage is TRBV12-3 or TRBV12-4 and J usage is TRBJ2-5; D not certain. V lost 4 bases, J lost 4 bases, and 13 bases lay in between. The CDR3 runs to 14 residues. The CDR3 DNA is TGTGCCAGCAGTTCCGCGGCCTGGGTAGAGACCCAGTACTTC. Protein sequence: CASSSAAWVETQYF.

CDR3 residues: CASSVGVQVGGGEQFF. In DNA form, the CDR3 reads TGTGCCAGCAGCGTAGGGGTTCAGGTGGGGGGTGGAGAGCAGTTCTTC. The V and J genes are TRBV9 and TRBJ2-1; D is perhaps TRBD2 (6 bases). There are 16 residues in the CDR3. Germline values: CDR1 SGDLS, CDR2 YYNGEE. Trimming pared 0 bases from V and 10 bases from J, leaving 20 bases between. The entire variable domain, with the rest obtained from reference TRBV9 and TRBJ2-1, is as follows: DSGVTQTPKHLITATGQRVTLRCSPRSGDLSVYWYQQSLDQGLQFLIQYYNGEERAKGNILERFSAQQFPDLHSELNLSSLELGDSALYFCASSVGVQVGGGEQFFGPGTRLTVL.

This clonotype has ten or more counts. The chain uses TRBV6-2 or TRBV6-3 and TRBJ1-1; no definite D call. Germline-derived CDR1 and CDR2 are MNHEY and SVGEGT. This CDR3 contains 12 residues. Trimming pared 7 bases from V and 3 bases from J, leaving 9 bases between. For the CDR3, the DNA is TGTGCCAGCAACAGCCCCTACACTGAAGCTTTCTTT. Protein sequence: CASNSPYTEAFF.

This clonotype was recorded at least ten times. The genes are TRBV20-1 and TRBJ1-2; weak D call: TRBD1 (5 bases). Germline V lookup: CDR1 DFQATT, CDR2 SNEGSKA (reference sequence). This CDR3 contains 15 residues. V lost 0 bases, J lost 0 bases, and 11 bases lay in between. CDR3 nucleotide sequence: TGCAGTGCTAGAGAATGGGGGGGTACTAACTATGGCTACACCTTC. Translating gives CSAREWGGTNYGYTF.

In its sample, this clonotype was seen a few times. DNA of the CDR3: TGCGCCAGCAGCCCACAGGGTATAGTCGCTGAAGCTTTCTTT. Residues: CASSPQGIVAEAFF. This chain connects TRBV4-1 to TRBJ1-1, with D perhaps matching TRBD1 (6 bases). The CDR3 has 14 amino acids. Trimming removed 4 bases at V and 6 bases at J, with 15 bases between. CDR1 is MGHRA, CDR2 YSYEKL, per germline.

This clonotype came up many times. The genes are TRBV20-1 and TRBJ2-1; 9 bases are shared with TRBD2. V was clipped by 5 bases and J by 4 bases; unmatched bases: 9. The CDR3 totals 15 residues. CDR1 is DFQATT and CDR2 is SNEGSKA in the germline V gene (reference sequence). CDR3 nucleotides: TGCAGTGCTGGACCGGGACTAGCATCGTACAATGAGCAGTTCTTC. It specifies CSAGPGLASYNEQFF.

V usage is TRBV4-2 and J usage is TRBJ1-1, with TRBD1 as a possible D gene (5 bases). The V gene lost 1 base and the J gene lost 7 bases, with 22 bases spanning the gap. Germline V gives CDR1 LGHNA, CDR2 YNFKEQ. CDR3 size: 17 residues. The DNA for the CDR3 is TGTGCCAGCAGCCAAGTCCCGGGGCGACAGCTGCAGTTTGAAGCTTTCTTT. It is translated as CASSQVPGRQLQFEAFF.

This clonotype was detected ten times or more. The CDR3 bases are TGTGCCAGCAGCTTACCCCGAGACAGAAACGACTACGAGCAGTACTTC. Translation: CASSLPRDRNDYEQYF. The chain joins TRBV7-2 to TRBJ2-7; D perhaps matches TRBD1 (5 bases). V shed 2 bases and J shed 3 bases, with 17 bases lying between them. Germline V gene lookup returns CDR1 SGHTA and CDR2 FQGNSA. This CDR3 is 16 amino acids long. Using reference TRBV7-2 and TRBJ2-7 for the parts outside the CDR3, the full variable domain is GAGVSQSPSNKVTEKGKDVELRCDPISGHTALYWYRQSLGQGLEFLIYFQGNSAPDKSGLPSDRFSAERTGGSVSTLTIQRTQQEDSAVYLCASSLPRDRNDYEQYFGPGTRLTVT.

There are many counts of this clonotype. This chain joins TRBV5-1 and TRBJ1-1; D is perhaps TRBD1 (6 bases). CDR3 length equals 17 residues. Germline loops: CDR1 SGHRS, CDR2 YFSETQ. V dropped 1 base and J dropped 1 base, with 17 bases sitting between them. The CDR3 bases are TGCGCCAGCAGCTTGCTACAGGGAGGAGTAACGAACACTGAAGCTTTCTTT. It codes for CASSLLQGGVTNTEAFF.

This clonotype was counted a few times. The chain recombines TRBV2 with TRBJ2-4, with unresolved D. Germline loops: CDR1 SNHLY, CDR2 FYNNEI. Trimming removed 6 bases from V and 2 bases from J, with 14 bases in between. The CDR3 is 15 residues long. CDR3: CASRVGQGPKNIQYF. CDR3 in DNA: TGTGCCAGCAGGGTTGGGCAAGGTCCCAAAAACATTCAGTACTTC.